This T cell receptor (beta chain) was sequenced during a study of post-analysis software for immune sequencing data. Study observations and caveats: Roughly five TRBV segments were significantly more frequent in patients than in controls. TRBV5-6, TRBV5-1 and TRBV20-1 were among these segments. Comparison with controls showed significantly lower normalized Chao1 diversity in multiple sclerosis patients.

On this clonotype: Its target is unknown.

V was shortened by 3 bases and J by 4 bases, with 11 bases between the two germline ends. Germline V gene data show CDR1 as KGHDR and CDR2 as SFDVKD. This CDR3 contains 14 residues. Unique molecular identifiers had been added to the TCR beta cDNA libraries. TCRdb re-called the PCR reads through MiXCR, storing one row per CDR3 protein. The sample lists hundreds of thousands of distinct CDR3 sequences, more than 50% seen once, with about 11% in the top ten. This TCR was sampled from a girl between 2 and 10 years old with multiple sclerosis. The sequencing input was blood. The rearrangement joins TRBV24-1 to TRBJ1-2; D gene ambiguous. Here the CDR3 reads CATSDDGILYGYTF. In DNA form, the CDR3 reads TGTGCCACCAGTGATGACGGCATCCTCTATGGCTACACCTTC.